The sequence of this T cell receptor beta chain was determined in a study of regulatory T cells in long-lasting Graves disease. Time point defined: persistent/refractory GD, antithyroid drugs over 5 years with positive TRAb. Following extraction of RNA from PBMCs, that RNA was used to make the TCR library. Combining iRepertoire HTBI primers with Arm-PCR of CDR3 regions, the authors built TCR beta libraries. TCRdb ran MiXCR on the multiplex PCR reads and lists one entry per CDR3 protein. The sample shows about 400,000 distinct CDR3 sequences, roughly 20% of them seen only once. Study observations and caveats: Less diverse TCR repertoires were seen in persistent Graves' patients than in newly diagnosed ones.

This clonotype was recorded many times. Its antigen is still unknown. This specimen was peripheral blood mononuclear cells (PBMCs), taken when the disease was refractory, from a patient treated with antithyroid drugs. This clonotype was obtained from a female donor with Graves disease.

The CDR3 region has the DNA TGTGCCAGCAGCTTTATTACCGAGCAGTACTTC. Translated: CASSFITEQYF. The chain joins TRBV7-2 to TRBJ2-7; no definite D call. The CDR3 sequence is 11 residues long. The germline gives CDR1 SGHTA, CDR2 FQGNSA. V was shortened by 3 bases and J by 6 bases, with 6 bases between the two germline ends.